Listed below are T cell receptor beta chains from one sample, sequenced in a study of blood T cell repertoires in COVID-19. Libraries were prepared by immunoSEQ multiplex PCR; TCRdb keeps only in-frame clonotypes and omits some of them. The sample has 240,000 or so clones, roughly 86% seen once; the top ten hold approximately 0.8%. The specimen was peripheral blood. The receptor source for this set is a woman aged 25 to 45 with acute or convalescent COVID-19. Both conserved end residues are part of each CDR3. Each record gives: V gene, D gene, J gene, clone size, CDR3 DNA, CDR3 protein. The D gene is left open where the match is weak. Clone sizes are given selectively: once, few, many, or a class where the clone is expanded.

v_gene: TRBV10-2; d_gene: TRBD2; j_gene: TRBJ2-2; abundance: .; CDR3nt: TGCGCCAGCAGCCTAACCGGGACTAGCGGGTCCAACGCGAACACCGGGGAGCTGTTTTTT; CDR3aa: CASSLTGTSGSNANTGELFF
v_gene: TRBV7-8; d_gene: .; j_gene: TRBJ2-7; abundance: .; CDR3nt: TGTGCCAGCACCCTCCGGACAGAACGCTACGAGCAGTACTTC; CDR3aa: CASTLRTERYEQYF
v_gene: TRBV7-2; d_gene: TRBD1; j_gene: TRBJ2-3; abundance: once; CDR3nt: TGTGCCAGCAGCTCAGGGACAGGTCCCTCTTTT; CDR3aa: CASSSGTGPSF
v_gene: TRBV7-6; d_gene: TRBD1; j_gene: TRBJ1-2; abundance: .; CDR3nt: TGTGCCAGCAGCTTAGGGTCAGGGGGCGCCGGTGGCTACACCTTC; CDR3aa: CASSLGSGGAGGYTF
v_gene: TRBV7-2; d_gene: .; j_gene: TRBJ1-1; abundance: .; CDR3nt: TGTGCCAGCAGCCAGGCGAGGGGAGGGTCGTTCTTT; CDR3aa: CASSQARGGSFF
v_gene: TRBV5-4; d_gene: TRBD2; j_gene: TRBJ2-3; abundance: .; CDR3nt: TGTGCCAGCAGCCCCGGGACTAGCGGGAGGAACACAGATACGCAGTATTTT; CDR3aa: CASSPGTSGRNTDTQYF
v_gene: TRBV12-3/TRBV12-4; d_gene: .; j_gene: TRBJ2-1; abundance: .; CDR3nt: TGTGCCAGCAGTTTTCGAGGGAGCCTACTGCAGTTCTTC; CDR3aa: CASSFRGSLLQFF
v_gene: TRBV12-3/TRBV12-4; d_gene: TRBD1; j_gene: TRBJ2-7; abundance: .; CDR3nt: TGTGCCGGCAGCCTTCAGGGGGCTCTCGAGCAGTACTTC; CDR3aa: CAGSLQGALEQYF
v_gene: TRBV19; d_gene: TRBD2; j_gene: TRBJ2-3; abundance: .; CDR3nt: TGTGCCAGTAGTAGGACTAGCGGGAGTACAGATACGCAGTATTTT; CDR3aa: CASSRTSGSTDTQYF
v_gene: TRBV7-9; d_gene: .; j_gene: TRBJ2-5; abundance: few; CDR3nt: TGTGCCAGCAGCCCTCAAGAGACCCAGTACTTC; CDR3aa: CASSPQETQYF
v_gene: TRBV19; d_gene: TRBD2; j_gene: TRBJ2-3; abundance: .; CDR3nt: TGTGCCAGTAGTCCCACTAGCGGAGACACAGATACGCAGTATTTT; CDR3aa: CASSPTSGDTDTQYF
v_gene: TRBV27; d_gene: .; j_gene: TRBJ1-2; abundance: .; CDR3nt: TGTGCCAGCAGTGGGCATTCAGACTATGGCTACACCTTC; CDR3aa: CASSGHSDYGYTF
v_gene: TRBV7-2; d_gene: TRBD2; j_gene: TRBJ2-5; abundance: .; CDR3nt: TGTGCCAGCAGCTCCACTAGCGGGACACTGACGGTTGAGACCCAGTACTTC; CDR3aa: CASSSTSGTLTVETQYF
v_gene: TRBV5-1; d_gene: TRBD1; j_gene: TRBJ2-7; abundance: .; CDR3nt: TGCGCCAGCAGCCCTGGACAGGGGGCTAACGAGCAGTACTTC; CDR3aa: CASSPGQGANEQYF
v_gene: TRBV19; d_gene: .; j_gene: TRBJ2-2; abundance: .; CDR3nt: TGTGCCAGTAGTATCCGACACGCAGGGGCCTCGAACACCGGGGAGCTGTTTTTT; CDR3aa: CASSIRHAGASNTGELFF
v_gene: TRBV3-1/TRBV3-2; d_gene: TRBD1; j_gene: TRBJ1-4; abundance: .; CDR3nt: TGTGCCAGCAGCCAACCCGGGACAGGGGTTGTACGTGAAAAACTGTTTTTT; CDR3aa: CASSQPGTGVVREKLFF